This TCR beta chain was sequenced during a study of T cell responses to AZD1222 COVID-19 vaccine (dated by TCRdb to the early 2020s). The study in broad terms: A total of 233 trial participants underwent TCR sequencing, of whom nearly 210 had received two doses of AZD1222 and some 25 had received two doses of the MenACWY control vaccine. Trial participants were enrolled by age into 18-55, 56-69 and 70-plus year subgroups, with about 150, 28 and 57 TCR-sequenced participants respectively.

Regarding this clone: No cognate antigen has been identified for it. The record has no base qualities; no much larger clone is one base away.

The CDR3 regions of human TCRbeta chains were analyzed by immunosequencing. The source study handled its data this way. TCRs in the repertoires were compared against a reference library of SARS-CoV-2-specific TCRs that had been generated with the MIRA antigen-specificity platform. Breadth was defined as the fraction of unique TCRs that were SARS-CoV-2-associated. Depth was defined as the fraction of total T cells that were SARS-CoV-2-associated. Using the MIRA data, each spike-specific TCR was mapped to the spike region that the TCR reacts to and placed in a CD4 or CD8 class. Log10-transformed breadth and depth values were compared by one-way ANOVA with Sidak's multiple comparisons tests. This is the immuneACCESS table as TCRdb keeps it, with only in-frame sequences that have V and J called. A part of the clones is gone; compared with another copy, unresolved V genes explain less than half, and the rest is unexplained. V, J and clone size derive from that table, while D and trimming were established from the DNA sequence. For this sample there are roughly 150,000 clones; roughly 90% appear just once. Together, the top ten hold around 1.5% of the sample.

Reading the germline V gene gives CDR1 SGHVS and CDR2 FQNEAQ. The CDR3 goes from the cysteine to the phenylalanine over 14 residues. Only the CDR3 part of the read is kept: 42 bases, read in frame from the first base. V sheds 2 bases and J sheds 5 bases, leaving 10 bases between their ends. Taken with the paper, the label for time point translates to: about 28 days (+/-7) after the second vaccine dose. AZD1222 recipients whose second dose came at about 4 weeks and those whose second dose came at about 12 weeks were combined into one group, since spike-specific TCR depth and breadth did not differ between the two schedules. Vaccinee samples came from UK trials COV001 and COV002, including a single-blind randomized controlled phase 2/3 trial of AZD1222 (ChAdOx1 nCoV-19) in healthy adults. Trial participant PBMC samples were collected at day 0 and day 28 after the second dose for TCRbeta chain sequencing.

What the work shows at the level of the full study, not this receptor alone: CD4 TCRs associated with the vaccine covered the entire spike protein, and the dominant responses were in regions 160-218 and 743-854. Participants were mostly white British and included more females than males, and it was suggested by the authors that clonal diversity may have been underestimated. Reportedly, almost half of the unique spike-specific TCRs recognized epitopes lying outside the regions that are mutated in the B.1.351 and B.1.1.7 variants. Spike-specific TCR breadth and depth rose significantly after two AZD1222 doses compared with day 0 and with MenACWY recipients. In the small 56-69-year group, the increase in depth fell short of significance, most likely because of low power. Only a handful of AZD1222 recipients were SARS-CoV-2 seropositive at baseline, limiting conclusions about previously exposed vaccinees. Because no day 14 peak-response samples were available, repertoires were characterized only after the peak T cell response.

The origin of this receptor is an adult who received the AZD1222 COVID-19 vaccine. The receptor chain draws on TRBV7-8 and TRBJ1-5; the D gene is possibly TRBD1, with 5 bases matching. The source was peripheral blood, collected 28 days after the second AZD1222 dose. The nucleotides read TGTGCCAGCAGCTTAATTTTAGGGGATCAGCCCCAGCATTTT. This is translated as CASSLILGDQPQHF.